This TCR beta chain stems from a study of cytomegalovirus exposure and HLA in healthy donors. PCR amplification relied on 60 Vbeta primers (plus 13 Jbeta primers). TCRdb keeps only in-frame clones here, not all; method: immunoSEQ multiplex PCR. The sample contains some 150,000 clones, approximately 80% of which appear only once. Study-wide findings and caveats: A classifier reportedly called cytomegalovirus status with high sensitivity and specificity. When analyzed later, the rates of TCR association showed variation by HLA locus, with DRB1 the most and HLA-C the fewest. CMV serostatus stood as the only immune exposure information on hand. Some public TCRs appeared in many individuals, while most sequences were rare.

The trim removed 3 bases at V and 3 bases at J, leaving 8 bases unmatched. There are 15 residues in the CDR3. Per the germline V gene, CDR1 is SQVTM and CDR2 is ANQGSEA. In the case of this clone: Its antigen remains unknown.

J is TRBJ2-3 and V is TRBV29-1, with 8 nucleotides matching TRBD1. Sequencing was performed on PBMCs. This sequence originates from a woman in her forties or fifties in good health and CMV-seropositive. For the CDR3, the DNA is TGCAGCGTTGAGGGAGGACAGGGCCGAACAGATACGCAGTATTTT. Protein: CSVEGGQGRTDTQYF.